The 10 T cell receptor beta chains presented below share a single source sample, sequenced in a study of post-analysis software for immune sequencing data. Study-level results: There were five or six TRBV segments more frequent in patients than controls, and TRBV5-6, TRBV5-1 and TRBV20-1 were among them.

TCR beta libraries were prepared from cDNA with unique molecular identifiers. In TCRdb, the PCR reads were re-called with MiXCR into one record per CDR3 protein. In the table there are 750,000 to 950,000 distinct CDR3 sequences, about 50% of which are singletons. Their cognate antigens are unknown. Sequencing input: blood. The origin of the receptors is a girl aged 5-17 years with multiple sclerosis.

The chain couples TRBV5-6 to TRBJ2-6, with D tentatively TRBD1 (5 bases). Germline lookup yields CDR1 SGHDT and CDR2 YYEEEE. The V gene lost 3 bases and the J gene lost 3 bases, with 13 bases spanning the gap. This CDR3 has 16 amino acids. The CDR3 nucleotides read TGTGCCAGCAGCTCAGCTCAGGGTGGTGGGGCCAACGTCCTGACTTTC. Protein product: CASSSAQGGGANVLTF.

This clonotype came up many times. The CDR3 protein is CASSPTLNTEAFF. CDR3 in DNA: TGTGCCAGCAGTCCTACATTGAACACTGAAGCTTTCTTT. The chain recombines TRBV12-3 or TRBV12-4 with TRBJ1-1; no reliable D call. V lost 5 bases and J 0 bases, leaving 7 bases between the germline ends. The CDR3 totals 13 residues.

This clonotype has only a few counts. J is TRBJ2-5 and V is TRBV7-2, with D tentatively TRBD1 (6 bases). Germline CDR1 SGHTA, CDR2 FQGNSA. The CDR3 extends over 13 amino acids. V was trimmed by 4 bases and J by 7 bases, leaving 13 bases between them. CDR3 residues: CASSSTGPGTQYF. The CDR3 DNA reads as TGTGCCAGCAGCTCGACAGGTCCAGGGACCCAGTACTTC.

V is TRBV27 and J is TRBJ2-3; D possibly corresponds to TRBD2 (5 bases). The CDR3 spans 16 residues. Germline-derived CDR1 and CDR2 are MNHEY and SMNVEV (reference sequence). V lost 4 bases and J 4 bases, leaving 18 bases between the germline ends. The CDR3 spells CASSSGLPLSPDTQYF. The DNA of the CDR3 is TGTGCCAGCAGTTCAGGACTTCCTCTCTCCCCAGATACGCAGTATTTT.

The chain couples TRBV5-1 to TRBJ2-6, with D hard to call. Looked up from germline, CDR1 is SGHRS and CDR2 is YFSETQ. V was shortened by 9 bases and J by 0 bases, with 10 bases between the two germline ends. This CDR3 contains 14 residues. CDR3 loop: CATNADSGANVLTF. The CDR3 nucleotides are TGCGCCACCAACGCCGACTCTGGGGCCAACGTCCTGACTTTC.

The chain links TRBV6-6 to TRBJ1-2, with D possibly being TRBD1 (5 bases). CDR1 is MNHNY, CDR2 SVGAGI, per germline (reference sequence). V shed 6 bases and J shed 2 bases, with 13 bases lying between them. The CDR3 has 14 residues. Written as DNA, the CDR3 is TGTGCCAGCAGCTGCCGGGACGGAAACTATGGCTACACCTTC. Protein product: CASSCRDGNYGYTF.

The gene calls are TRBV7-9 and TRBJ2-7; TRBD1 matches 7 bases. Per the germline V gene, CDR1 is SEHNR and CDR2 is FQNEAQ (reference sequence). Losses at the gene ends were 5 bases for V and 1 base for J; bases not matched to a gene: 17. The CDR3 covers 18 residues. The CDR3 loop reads CASSPVLPRQGGSYEQYF. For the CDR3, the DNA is TGTGCCAGCAGCCCCGTCCTCCCCAGACAGGGCGGATCCTACGAGCAGTACTTC. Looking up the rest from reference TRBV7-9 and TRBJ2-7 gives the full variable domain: DTGVSQNPRHKITKRGQNVTFRCDPISEHNRLYWYRQTLGQGPEFLTYFQNEAQLEKSRLLSDRFSAERPKGSFSTLEIQRTEQGDSAMYLCASSPVLPRQGGSYEQYFGPGTRLTVT.

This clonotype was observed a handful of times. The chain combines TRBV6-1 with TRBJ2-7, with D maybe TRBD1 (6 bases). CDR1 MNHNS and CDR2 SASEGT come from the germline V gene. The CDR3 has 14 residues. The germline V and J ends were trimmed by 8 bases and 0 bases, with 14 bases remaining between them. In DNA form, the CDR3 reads TGTGCCAGCGCCAGGGGTCAGAACTCCTACGAGCAGTACTTC. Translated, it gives CASARGQNSYEQYF.

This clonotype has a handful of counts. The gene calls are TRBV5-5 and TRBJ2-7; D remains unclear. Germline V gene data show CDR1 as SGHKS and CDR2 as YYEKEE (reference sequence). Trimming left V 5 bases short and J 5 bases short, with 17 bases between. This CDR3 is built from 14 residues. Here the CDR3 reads CASSREEPKNEQYF. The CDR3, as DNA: TGTGCCAGCAGTCGAGAGGAGCCCAAAAACGAGCAGTACTTC.

The CDR3 is CSALPTPGLAGVLYEQYF. CDR3 DNA sequence: TGCAGTGCTTTGCCCACTCCGGGACTAGCGGGAGTGTTGTACGAGCAGTACTTC. The chain recombines TRBV20-1 with TRBJ2-7, with TRBD2 matching 14 bases. CDR3 length: 18 residues. V shed 5 bases, J shed 4 bases, and the junction held 16 bases outside the gene matches. Germline V lookup: CDR1 DFQATT, CDR2 SNEGSKA (reference sequence).